The clone carrying this T cell receptor beta chain is a singleton in its sample. TCRdb's table, derived via immunoSEQ multiplex PCR, lists solely in-frame clones and lacks some. The sample lists 230,000 or so clones, roughly 84% occurring once. The data are from a study of blood T cell repertoires in COVID-19. Participant age was roughly 18 to 89 years, and participants resided in about 25 US areas. Recovery among Cohort 3 donors was established by two negative PCRs, clearance, or symptom resolution. V dropped 6 bases and J dropped 1 base, with 16 bases sitting between them. CDR3 length equals 15 residues. The germline V gene encodes CDR1 SGHNT and CDR2 YYREEE (reference sequence).

The source of this sequence is a man aged 50-60 years who had recovered from COVID-19. The sample taken for sequencing was PBMCs or T cells enriched from blood (not recorded which). The chain joins TRBV5-4 to TRBJ1-1, with D tentatively TRBD1 (5 bases). The CDR3 DNA is TGTGCCAGCAACCCGCGGGGCGGTTCGAACACTGAAGCTTTCTTT. As protein: CASNPRGGSNTEAFF.